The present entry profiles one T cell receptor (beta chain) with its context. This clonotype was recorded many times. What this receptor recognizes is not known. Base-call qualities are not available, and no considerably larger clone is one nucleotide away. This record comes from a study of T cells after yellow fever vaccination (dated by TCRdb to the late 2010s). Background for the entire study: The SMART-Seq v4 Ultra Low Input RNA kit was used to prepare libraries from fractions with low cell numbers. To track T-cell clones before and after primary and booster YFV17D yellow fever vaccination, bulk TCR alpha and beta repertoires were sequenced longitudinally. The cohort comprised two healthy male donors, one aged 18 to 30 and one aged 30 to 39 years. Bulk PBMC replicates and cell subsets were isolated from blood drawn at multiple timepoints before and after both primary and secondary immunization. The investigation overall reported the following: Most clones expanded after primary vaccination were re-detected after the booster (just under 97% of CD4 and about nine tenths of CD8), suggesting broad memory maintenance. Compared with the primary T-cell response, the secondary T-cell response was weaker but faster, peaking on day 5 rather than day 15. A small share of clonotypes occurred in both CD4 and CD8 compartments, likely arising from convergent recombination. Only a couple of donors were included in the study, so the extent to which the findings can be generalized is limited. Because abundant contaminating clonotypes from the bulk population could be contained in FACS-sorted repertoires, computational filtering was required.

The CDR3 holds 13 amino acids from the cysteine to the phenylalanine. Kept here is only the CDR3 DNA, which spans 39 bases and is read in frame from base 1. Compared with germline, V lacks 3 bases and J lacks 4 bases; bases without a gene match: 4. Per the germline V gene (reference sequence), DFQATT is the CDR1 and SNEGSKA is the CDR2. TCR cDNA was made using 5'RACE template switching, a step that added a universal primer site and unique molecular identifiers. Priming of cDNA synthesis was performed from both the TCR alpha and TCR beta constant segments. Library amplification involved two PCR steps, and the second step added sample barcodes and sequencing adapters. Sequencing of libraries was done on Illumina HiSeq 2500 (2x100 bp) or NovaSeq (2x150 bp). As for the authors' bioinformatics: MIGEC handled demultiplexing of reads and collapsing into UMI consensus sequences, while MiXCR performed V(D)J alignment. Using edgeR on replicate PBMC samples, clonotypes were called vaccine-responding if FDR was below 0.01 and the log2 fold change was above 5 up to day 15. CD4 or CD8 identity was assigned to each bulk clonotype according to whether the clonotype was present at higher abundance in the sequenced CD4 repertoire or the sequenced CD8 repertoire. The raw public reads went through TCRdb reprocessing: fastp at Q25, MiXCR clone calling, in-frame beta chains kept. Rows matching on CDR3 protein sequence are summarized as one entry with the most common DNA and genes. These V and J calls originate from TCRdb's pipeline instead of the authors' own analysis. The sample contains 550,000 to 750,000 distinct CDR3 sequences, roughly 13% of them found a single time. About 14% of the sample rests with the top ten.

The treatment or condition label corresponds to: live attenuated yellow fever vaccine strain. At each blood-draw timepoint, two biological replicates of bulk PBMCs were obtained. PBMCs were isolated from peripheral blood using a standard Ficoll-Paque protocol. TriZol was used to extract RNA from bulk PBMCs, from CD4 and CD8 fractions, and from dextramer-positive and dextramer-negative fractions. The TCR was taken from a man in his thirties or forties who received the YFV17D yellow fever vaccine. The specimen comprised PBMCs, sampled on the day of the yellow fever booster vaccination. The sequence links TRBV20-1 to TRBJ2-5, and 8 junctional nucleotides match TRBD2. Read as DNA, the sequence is TGCAGTGCTAGTGTTGGACTAGCAGAGACCCAGTACTTC. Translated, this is CSASVGLAETQYF.